This T cell receptor (beta chain) was identified in a study of blood T cell repertoires in COVID-19. Study summary: Sample material is recorded as cDNA or gDNA derived from T cells, B-cell-depleted T cells, or PBMCs.

V lost 2 bases and J 1 base, leaving 8 bases between the germline ends. Germline V CDR1 and CDR2: SEHNR, FQNEAQ (reference sequence). The CDR3 is 14 residues long. Participants reported their clinical history, and cohort assignment relied on those reports. The method was immunoSEQ multiplex PCR; TCRdb's version includes in-frame clones alone and lacks a portion of them. Of about 300,000 clones listed, 65% to 90% are singletons. The TCR sequence derives from a man aged 30 to 39 who had recovered from COVID-19. The chain is built from TRBV7-9 and TRBJ1-1, with D possibly TRBD1 on 5 matching bases. Specimen: PBMCs or T cells enriched from blood (not recorded which). The CDR3 region is CASSLSTGNTEAFF. The CDR3 bases are TGTGCCAGCAGCTTATCCACAGGGAACACTGAAGCTTTCTTT.